This T cell receptor beta chain was captured by sequencing in a study of PD-1 blockade in classical Hodgkin lymphoma. Points from the study as a whole: As was reported, newly diagnosed patients showed lower baseline TCR diversity than healthy donors did. TCR diversity rose significantly by C4D1 in CD4+ but not CD8+ cells. Baseline diversity in complete responders resembled that of newly diagnosed patients.

Relapse was seen in all patients after autologous stem cell transplantation, and brentuximab vedotin exposure was variable. Complete response, partial response or progressive disease constituted the best responses recorded. The protocol was immunoSEQ multiplex PCR, while the TCRdb copy is restricted to in-frame clones and leaves out a portion. Here the sample spans 35,000 to 50,000 clones, 65% to 80% being singletons. A remark on this clone: Its cognate antigen is unknown.

V was cut by 0 bases and J by 7 bases, with 9 bases left in between. Germline V gives CDR1 MNHEY, CDR2 SVGAGI. There are 13 residues in the CDR3. Sequences were derived from peripheral blood mononuclear cells (PBMCs), sampled at baseline. This chain joins TRBV6-5 and TRBJ1-1; D unclear. The receptor was derived from a human donor with classical Hodgkin lymphoma. The DNA for the CDR3 is TGTGCCAGCAGTTACTCTACGGTTGGTGAAGCTTTCTTT. Encoded protein: CASSYSTVGEAFF.